The 12 T cell receptor beta chains in this list originate from one sample, sequenced in a study of blood T cell repertoires in COVID-19. Clones were sequenced by immunoSEQ multiplex PCR, and TCRdb holds only the in-frame ones, with some missing. The profile covers roughly 50,000 clones, with more than 70% appearing a single time and under 6% taken by the ten largest. Sequencing was performed on peripheral blood. These TCRs come from a woman in her sixties with acute or convalescent COVID-19.

J is TRBJ1-2 and V is TRBV6-5; D ambiguous. Germline CDR1 is MNHEY and CDR2 is SVGAGI. V was pared by 2 bases and J by 4 bases, with 17 bases between. The CDR3 contains 16 residues. The CDR3 DNA sequence: TGTGCCAGCAGTTACGTGATTTTTGATCAGATCTATGGCTACACCTTC. This sequence encodes CASSYVIFDQIYGYTF.

In DNA form, the CDR3 reads TGTGCCAGCAGCCAACCGGGACAGGGCAACTACGAGCAGTACTTC. It is translated as CASSQPGQGNYEQYF. The V call is TRBV3-1 (or the pseudogene TRBV3-2), the J call TRBJ2-7, with 9 bases lining up with TRBD1. The CDR3 sequence is 15 residues long. The germline CDR1 and CDR2 sequences are LGHDT and YNNKEL (reference sequence). Trimming at V came to 2 bases and at J to 3 bases, leaving 5 bases not matched to a gene.

This chain uses TRBV5-4 with TRBJ2-2; D perhaps matches TRBD1 (5 bases). V was cut by 6 bases and J by 7 bases, with 7 bases left in between. Germline loops: CDR1 SGHNT, CDR2 YYREEE (reference sequence). This CDR3 is 11 amino acids long. The CDR3 region has the DNA TGTGCCAGCAAAGGGGACGGGGAGCTGTTTTTT. It codes for CASKGDGELFF. The full variable domain, completed using reference TRBV5-4 and TRBJ2-2, is ETGVTQSPTHLIKTRGQQVTLRCSSQSGHNTVSWYQQALGQGPQFIFQYYREEENGRGNFPPRFSGLQFPNYSSELNVNALELDDSALYLCASKGDGELFFGEGSRLTVL.

The chain couples TRBV10-3 to TRBJ2-1; 8 positions agree with TRBD2. This CDR3 has 16 amino acids. Germline CDR1 reads ENHRY; CDR2 reads SYGVKD. Trimming at V came to 6 bases and at J to 1 base, leaving 8 bases not matched to a gene. The CDR3 here is CAISEGRGGSYNEQFF. Here the CDR3 DNA reads TGTGCCATCAGCGAGGGTCGGGGGGGATCCTACAATGAGCAGTTCTTC.

The rearrangement uses TRBV28 and TRBJ2-7, with D maybe TRBD2 (5 bases). This CDR3 has 17 residues. V lost 6 bases, J lost 0 bases, and 21 bases lay in between. Germline CDR1 reads MDHEN; CDR2 reads SYDVKM. The CDR3 coding sequence is TGTGCCAGCAGACCCGGGGTCCCAACTATTAGCTCCTACGAGCAGTACTTC. Amino acid sequence: CASRPGVPTISSYEQYF. The entire variable domain, with the rest obtained from reference TRBV28 and TRBJ2-7, is as follows: DVKVTQSSRYLVKRTGEKVFLECVQDMDHENMFWYRQDPGLGLRLIYFSYDVKMKEKGDIPEGYSVSREKKERFSLILESASTNQTSMYLCASRPGVPTISSYEQYFGPGTRLTVT.

The V call is TRBV4-1, the J call TRBJ1-1; tentative D call: TRBD1 (6 bases). The CDR3 loop spans 19 amino acids. CDR1 and CDR2 from the germline V gene are MGHRA and YSYEKL. V shed 0 bases and J shed 6 bases, with 26 bases lying between them. CDR3 DNA sequence: TGCGCCAGCAGCCAAGATCAGGTGGGGGGGGGCGTACTAGGCGCTGAAGCTTTCTTT. It encodes CASSQDQVGGGVLGAEAFF.

V usage is TRBV7-6 and J usage is TRBJ2-2; 10 bases agree with TRBD2. V shed 2 bases, J shed 0 bases, and the junction held 6 bases outside the gene matches. This CDR3 contains 18 residues. Germline V CDR1 and CDR2: SGHVS, FNYEAQ. The CDR3 DNA reads TGTGCCAGCAGCTTATTAGCGGGAGGTGTTGCGAACACCGGGGAGCTGTTTTTT. Translated, it gives CASSLLAGGVANTGELFF. Full variable domain (remainder filled in from reference TRBV7-6 and TRBJ2-2): GAGVSQSPRYKVTKRGQDVALRCDPISGHVSLYWYRQALGQGPEFLTYFNYEAQQDKSGLPNDRFSAERPEGSISTLTIQRTEQRDSAMYRCASSLLAGGVANTGELFFGEGSRLTVL.

The rearrangement uses TRBV5-1 and TRBJ2-1; 8 nucleotides line up with TRBD1. There are 14 residues in the CDR3. Germline CDR1 and CDR2: SGHRS and YFSETQ. Losses at the gene ends were 4 bases for V and 4 bases for J; bases not matched to a gene: 4. The CDR3 protein is CASSQQGAYNEQFF. In DNA form, the CDR3 reads TGCGCCAGCAGCCAGCAGGGGGCGTACAATGAGCAGTTCTTC.

The chain links TRBV11-3 to TRBJ2-7, with a tentative D call TRBD2 (5 bases). Germline CDR1 reads SGHNT; CDR2 reads YENEEA. The CDR3 runs 14 residues. V dropped 2 bases and J dropped 3 bases, with 11 bases sitting between them. The CDR3: CASSLSGGNYEQYF. Written as DNA, the CDR3 is TGTGCCAGCAGCTTAAGCGGTGGCAACTACGAGCAGTACTTC.

The gene calls are TRBV27 and TRBJ2-2; TRBD2 matches at 8 bases. The germline gives CDR1 MNHEY, CDR2 SMNVEV (reference sequence). The CDR3 length is 15 residues. The V and J ends lost 3 bases and 2 bases, in that order; junction bases with no gene match: 2. The CDR3 DNA is TGTGCCAGCAGTTTTCGGGAGGGCAACACCGGGGAGCTGTTTTTT. Its translation is CASSFREGNTGELFF.

The chain employs TRBV7-6 and TRBJ2-3, with 7 nucleotides matching TRBD1. The V segment lost 5 bases and the J segment 6 bases; nucleotides outside the gene matches: 14. Looked up from germline, CDR1 is SGHVS and CDR2 is FNYEAQ. CDR3 length: 16 amino acids. CDR3 in amino acids: CASSPGGRRVGDTQYF. CDR3 coding DNA: TGTGCCAGCAGCCCAGGGGGACGACGGGTCGGTGATACGCAGTATTTT.

V usage is TRBV4-1 and J usage is TRBJ2-3; 14 bases fit TRBD2. V lost 2 bases, J lost 1 base, and 5 bases stayed unmatched. This CDR3 has 18 amino acids. Germline lookup yields CDR1 MGHRA and CDR2 YSYEKL. CDR3 sequence (DNA): TGCGCCAGCAGCCAACGACTAGCGGGGGGGCGACGCACAGATACGCAGTATTTT. Protein: CASSQRLAGGRRTDTQYF.